The source of this TCR beta chain is a study of blood T cell repertoires in COVID-19. As for the study in general: COVID-19 samples collected from the United States, Italy and Spain covered acute and convalescent phases.

CDR3 length: 18 amino acids. V was pared by 3 bases and J by 2 bases, with 8 bases of the junction left unmatched. The germline gives CDR1 MDHEN, CDR2 SYDVKM. As originally analysed: Counts of nucleated cells, estimated from reference gene primer amplification, were obtained. Clones were read by immunoSEQ multiplex PCR, and TCRdb kept only the in-frame ones, dropping some. V and J calls and clone size are those listed in that table; D and trimming were worked out from the DNA. The sample has 250,000 to 350,000 clones, about 85% seen once; the top ten hold 2.5% to 3.5%. Residents of about 25 US areas, aged about 18 to 95 years, made up the participants.

The clonotype comes from a woman in her forties or fifties who had recovered from COVID-19. Sequencing was carried out using PBMCs or T cells enriched from blood (not recorded which). This chain uses TRBV28 with TRBJ2-1; 12 bases are a match to TRBD2. CDR3 sequence reads: CASSFTLAGGPTYNEQFF. Written as DNA, the CDR3 is TGTGCCAGCAGTTTCACCCTAGCGGGAGGGCCTACCTACAATGAGCAGTTCTTC.